This entry lists 24 T cell receptor beta chains sequenced from one sample in a study of T cells expressing NK-cell markers. TCRdb re-called the 5' RACE reads and catalogs CDR3 proteins one per entry, DNA excluded. Its table lists 500,000 to 700,000 distinct CDR3 sequences. The sequenced material came from blood T cells: a sorted CD56 or NKG2C T cell subset, CD4+ or CD8+ T cells, or bulk PBMC T cells (not recorded which). Every receptor here comes from a man younger than 35 in good health.

CDR3 loop: CASTTTGTSNNEQFF. The rearrangement uses TRBV12-3 or TRBV12-4 and TRBJ2-1; TCRdb's assignment of TRBD2 cannot be checked, as there is no DNA. The CDR3 is 15 amino acids.

The CDR3 sequence: CSATWGRGLRNTDTQYF. The chain joins TRBV20-1 to TRBJ2-3; TCRdb names TRBD1, which stays unverified in the absence of DNA. CDR1 DFQATT and CDR2 SNEGSKA come from the germline V gene (reference sequence). CDR3 length: 17 amino acids.

CDR3 region: CASTTILPGPTRADTQYF. The rearrangement links TRBV27 to TRBJ2-3; TCRdb picks TRBD1, but there is no DNA to check that call. The CDR3 is 18 residues long. Germline values: CDR1 MNHEY, CDR2 SMNVEV (reference sequence).

The gene calls are TRBV12-3 or TRBV12-4 and TRBJ2-7; TCRdb selects TRBD2, and the lack of DNA leaves this call unchecked. CDR3 length equals 14 residues. This CDR3 is CASSLLGLSYEQYF.

V and J are TRBV3-1 and TRBJ2-1; without DNA, the TCRdb call of TRBD1 cannot be checked. The CDR3 has 17 amino acids. The germline V gene has CDR1 LGHDT and CDR2 YNNKEL (reference sequence). CDR3 sequence: CASSQDRGQESGREQFF.

The chain links TRBV7-3 to TRBJ2-1. Germline CDR1 reads SGHTA; CDR2 reads FQGTGA. This CDR3 contains 14 residues. The CDR3 reads CASSLFLGHNEQFF.

The chain has TRBV12-3 or TRBV12-4 and TRBJ2-3. The CDR3 has 11 residues. CDR3: CASSLGSTQYF.

The chain couples TRBV5-6 to TRBJ2-7; the TCRdb D gene call, TRBD2, has no DNA to confirm it. Germline V gene sequence: CDR1 SGHDT, CDR2 YYEEEE. The CDR3 has 13 amino acids. This CDR3 reads CASRLSGDYEQYF.

V usage is TRBV24-1 and J usage is TRBJ2-3; TCRdb calls TRBD1, which cannot be checked without DNA. CDR3 size: 14 residues. Germline loops: CDR1 KGHDR, CDR2 SFDVKD. CDR3 residues: CATSPSEGTDTQYF.

The chain couples TRBV11-2 to TRBJ1-3; TCRdb's D gene call, TRBD1, goes unchecked for lack of DNA. Germline CDR1 reads SGHAT; CDR2 reads FQNNGV. This CDR3 spans 16 amino acids. CDR3 loop: CASRTGQGRSGNTIYF.

The rearrangement uses TRBV3-1 and TRBJ1-5; TCRdb proposes TRBD1, but this gene call is untestable without DNA. The length of the CDR3 is 14 residues. Germline-derived CDR1 and CDR2 are LGHDT and YNNKEL (reference sequence). CDR3 amino acids: CASSADSSNQPQHF.

The rearrangement links TRBV5-5 to TRBJ2-7; TCRdb proposes TRBD2, but this gene call is untestable without DNA. Germline assignment: CDR1 SGHKS and CDR2 YYEKEE (reference sequence). The CDR3 contains 14 residues. The CDR3 is CASSPFAGGHEQYF. The full variable domain, completed using reference TRBV5-5 and TRBJ2-7, is DAGVTQSPTHLIKTRGQQVTLRCSPISGHKSVSWYQQVLGQGPQFIFQYYEKEERGRGNFPDRFSARQFPNYSSELNVNALLLGDSALYLCASSPFAGGHEQYFGPGTRLTVT.

The J gene is TRBJ1-1, the V gene TRBV4-1; as DNA is missing, the TRBD1 call by TCRdb cannot be tested. This CDR3 is built from 15 residues. From germline, CDR1 is MGHRA and CDR2 YSYEKL. The CDR3 loop reads CASSQRGAGGSEAFF.

The chain is built from TRBV2 and TRBJ2-3. In germline, CDR1 is SNHLY, CDR2 FYNNEI. The CDR3 is 15 amino acids. CDR3: CASSEMGTSTDTQYF.

The chain links TRBV7-6 to TRBJ2-5; absent DNA, TCRdb's TRBD2 call cannot be checked. The CDR3 loop spans 14 amino acids. Germline CDR1 is SGHVS and CDR2 is FNYEAQ. The CDR3 sequence: CASSLGTSIKTQYF.

V gene TRBV20-1 combines with J gene TRBJ2-3; TCRdb lists TRBD2, though no DNA is available to test this call. Germline CDR1 is DFQATT and CDR2 is SNEGSKA (reference sequence). This CDR3 region has 16 residues. The CDR3 loop reads CSATIVADGETDTQYF.

The chain joins TRBV30 to TRBJ2-2; without DNA, the TCRdb call of TRBD2 cannot be checked. The CDR3 loop spans 14 amino acids. CDR1 GTSNPN and CDR2 SVGIG come from the germline V gene (reference sequence). CDR3 residues: CAWSAGAGTGELFF. Supplemented by reference TRBV30 and TRBJ2-2, the full variable domain reads SQTIHQWPATLVQPVGSPLSLECTVEGTSNPNLYWYRQAAGRGLQLLFYSVGIGQISSEVPQNLSASRPQDRQFILSSKKLLLSDSGFYLCAWSAGAGTGELFFGEGSRLTVL.

The rearrangement joins TRBV15 to TRBJ2-1; the TRBD1 assignment by TCRdb is unverifiable without DNA. In germline, CDR1 is LNHNV, CDR2 YYDKDF (reference sequence). The CDR3 is 15 residues long. CDR3 region: CATDLTGTANNEQFF. Full variable domain (outside the CDR3, taken from reference TRBV15 and TRBJ2-1): DAMVIQNPRYQVTQFGKPVTLSCSQTLNHNVMYWYQQKSSQAPKLLFHYYDKDFNNEADTPDNFQSRRPNTSFCFLDIRSPGLGDTAMYLCATDLTGTANNEQFFGPGTRLTVL.

V usage is TRBV20-1 and J usage is TRBJ2-1; the D call from TCRdb, TRBD2, cannot be confirmed without DNA. This CDR3 contains 15 residues. CDR1 is DFQATT and CDR2 is SNEGSKA in the germline V gene (reference sequence). The CDR3 loop is CSARDVLAGINEQFF.

The CDR3 sequence is CSSTSGLGEQYF. The rearrangement uses TRBV29-1 and TRBJ2-7; TCRdb indicates TRBD1, and absent DNA this call remains unverified. The germline CDR1 and CDR2 sequences are SQVTM and ANQGSEA. This CDR3 region has 12 residues.

The gene calls are TRBV6-1 and TRBJ1-5; absent DNA, TCRdb's TRBD1 call cannot be checked. The CDR3 has 15 amino acids. CDR1 is MNHNS, CDR2 SASEGT, per germline. The CDR3 sequence: CASSPLGQGPQPQHF.

The chain's CDR3 is CAAGSMSGPQYF. The rearrangement uses TRBV24-1 and TRBJ2-5. The CDR3 length is 12 residues. The germline V gene has CDR1 KGHDR and CDR2 SFDVKD.

V usage is TRBV25-1 and J usage is TRBJ1-2; TCRdb calls TRBD1, which cannot be checked without DNA. This CDR3 spans 13 amino acids. Germline CDR1 is MGHDK and CDR2 is SYGVNS. The CDR3 loop is CASSERQLYGYTF.

The chain uses TRBV24-1 and TRBJ2-1. Germline lookup yields CDR1 KGHDR and CDR2 SFDVKD. This CDR3 is built from 13 residues. CDR3 sequence: CATSRDTNNEQFF.